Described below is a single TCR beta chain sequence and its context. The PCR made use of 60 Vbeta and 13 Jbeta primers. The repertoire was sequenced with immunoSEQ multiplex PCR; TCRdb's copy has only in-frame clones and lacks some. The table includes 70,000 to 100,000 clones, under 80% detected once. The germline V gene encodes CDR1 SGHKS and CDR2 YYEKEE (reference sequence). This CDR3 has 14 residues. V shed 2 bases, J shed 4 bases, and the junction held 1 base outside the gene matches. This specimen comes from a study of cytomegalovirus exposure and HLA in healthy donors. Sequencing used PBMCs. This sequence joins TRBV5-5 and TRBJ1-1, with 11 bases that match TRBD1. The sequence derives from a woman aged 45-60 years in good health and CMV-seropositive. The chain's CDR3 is CASSFGTGGTEAFF. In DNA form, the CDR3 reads TGTGCCAGCAGCTTCGGGACAGGGGGCACTGAAGCTTTCTTT.